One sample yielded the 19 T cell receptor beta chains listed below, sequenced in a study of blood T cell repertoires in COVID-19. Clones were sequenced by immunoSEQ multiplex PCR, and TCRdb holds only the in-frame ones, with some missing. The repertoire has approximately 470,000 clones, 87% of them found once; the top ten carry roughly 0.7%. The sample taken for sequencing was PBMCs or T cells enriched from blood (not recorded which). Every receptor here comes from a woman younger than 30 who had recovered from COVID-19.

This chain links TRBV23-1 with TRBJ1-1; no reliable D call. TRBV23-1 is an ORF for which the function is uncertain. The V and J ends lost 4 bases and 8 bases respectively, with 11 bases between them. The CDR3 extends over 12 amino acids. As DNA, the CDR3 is TGCGCCAGCAGTCCGGCGGATATAGAAGCTTTCTTT. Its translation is CASSPADIEAFF.

CDR3 region: CASSSTGQINEKLFF. CDR3 in DNA: TGTGCCAGCAGCTCCACGGGTCAAATTAATGAAAAACTGTTTTTT. The rearrangement uses TRBV11-2 and TRBJ1-4; no clear D. This CDR3 has 15 residues. From germline, CDR1 is SGHAT and CDR2 FQNNGV. The V gene lost 4 bases and the J gene lost 4 bases, with 13 bases spanning the gap.

As DNA, the CDR3 is TGTGCCTGGACTGTGGGGGGGCCCACAGATACGCAGTATTTT. It is translated as CAWTVGGPTDTQYF. The chain recombines TRBV30 with TRBJ2-3, with D perhaps matching TRBD2 (7 bases). Germline V gene data show CDR1 as GTSNPN and CDR2 as SVGIG (reference sequence). Trimming removed 4 bases from V and 2 bases from J, with 13 bases in between. This CDR3 comprises 14 residues.

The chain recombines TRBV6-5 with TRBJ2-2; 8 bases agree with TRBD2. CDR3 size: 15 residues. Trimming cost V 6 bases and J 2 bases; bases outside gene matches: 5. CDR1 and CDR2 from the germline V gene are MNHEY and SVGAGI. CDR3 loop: CASSRSGENTGELFF. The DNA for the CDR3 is TGTGCCAGCAGCCGTAGCGGGGAAAACACCGGGGAGCTGTTTTTT.

The CDR3 nucleotides read TGTGCCACCAGCAGAGATAGGGGCCAGGCAGACGAGCAGTACTTC. Encoded protein: CATSRDRGQADEQYF. The chain uses TRBV15 and TRBJ2-7, with a tentative D call TRBD1 (5 bases). There are 15 residues in the CDR3. Germline assignment: CDR1 LNHNV and CDR2 YYDKDF (reference sequence). Trimming pared 0 bases from V and 5 bases from J, leaving 14 bases between.

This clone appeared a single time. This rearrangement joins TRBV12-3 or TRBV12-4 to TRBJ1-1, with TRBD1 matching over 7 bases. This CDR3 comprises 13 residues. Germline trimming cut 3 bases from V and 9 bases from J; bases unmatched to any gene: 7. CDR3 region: CASSFGQGVQAFF. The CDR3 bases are TGTGCCAGCAGTTTCGGGCAGGGGGTACAAGCTTTCTTT.

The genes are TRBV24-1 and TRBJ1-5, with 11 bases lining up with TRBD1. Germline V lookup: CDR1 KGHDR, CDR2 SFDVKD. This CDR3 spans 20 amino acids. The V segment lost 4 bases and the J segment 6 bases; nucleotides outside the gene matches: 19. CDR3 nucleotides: TGTGCCACCAGTGACCCCCGGAAAAAGGACAGGGGGCAGGAGGGTCAGCCCCAGCATTTT. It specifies CATSDPRKKDRGQEGQPQHF.

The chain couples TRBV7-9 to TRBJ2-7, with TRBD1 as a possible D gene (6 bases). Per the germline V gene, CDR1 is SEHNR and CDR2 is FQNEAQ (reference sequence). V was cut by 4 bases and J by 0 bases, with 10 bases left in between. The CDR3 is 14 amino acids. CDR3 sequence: CASSSGTNSYEQYF. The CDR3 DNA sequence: TGTGCCAGCAGCTCCGGGACAAACTCCTACGAGCAGTACTTC.

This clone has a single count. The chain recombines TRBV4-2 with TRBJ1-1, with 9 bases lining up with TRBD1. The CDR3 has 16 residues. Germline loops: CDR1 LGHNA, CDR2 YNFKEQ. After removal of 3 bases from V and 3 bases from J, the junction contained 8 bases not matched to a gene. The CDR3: CASSQEITGGYTEAFF. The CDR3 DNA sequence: TGTGCCAGCAGCCAGGAAATAACAGGGGGCTACACTGAAGCTTTCTTT.

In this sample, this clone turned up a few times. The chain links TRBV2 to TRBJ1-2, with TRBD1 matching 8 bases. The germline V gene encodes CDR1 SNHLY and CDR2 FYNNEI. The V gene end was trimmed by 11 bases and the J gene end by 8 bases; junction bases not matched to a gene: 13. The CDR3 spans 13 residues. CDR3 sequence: CAGRERTGMGYTF. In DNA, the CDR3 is TGTGCCGGGAGGGAGCGGACAGGGATGGGCTACACCTTC.

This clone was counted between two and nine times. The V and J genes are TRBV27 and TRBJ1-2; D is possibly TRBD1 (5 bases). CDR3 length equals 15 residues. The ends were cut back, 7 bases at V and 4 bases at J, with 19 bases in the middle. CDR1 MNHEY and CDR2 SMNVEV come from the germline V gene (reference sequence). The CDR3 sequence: CASKARMGGLYGYTF. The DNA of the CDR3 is TGTGCCAGCAAGGCCCGAATGGGGGGACTCTATGGCTACACCTTC.

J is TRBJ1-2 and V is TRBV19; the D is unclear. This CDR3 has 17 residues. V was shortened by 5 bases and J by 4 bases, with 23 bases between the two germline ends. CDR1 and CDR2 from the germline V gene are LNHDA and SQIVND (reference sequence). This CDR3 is CASSPSAGSEETYGYTF. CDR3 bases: TGTGCCAGTAGTCCCTCGGCGGGGAGCGAAGAGACCTATGGCTACACCTTC.

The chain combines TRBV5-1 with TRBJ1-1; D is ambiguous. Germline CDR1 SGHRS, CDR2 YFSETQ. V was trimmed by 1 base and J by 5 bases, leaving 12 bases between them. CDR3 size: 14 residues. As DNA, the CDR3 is TGCGCCAGCAGCTTGTTAACCCAACAAACTGAAGCTTTCTTT. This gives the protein CASSLLTQQTEAFF.

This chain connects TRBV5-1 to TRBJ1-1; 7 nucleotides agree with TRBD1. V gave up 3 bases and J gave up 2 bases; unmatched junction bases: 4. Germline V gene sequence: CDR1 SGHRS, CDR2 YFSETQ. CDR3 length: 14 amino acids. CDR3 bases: TGCGCCAGCAGCTGGGGGACAGAAAACACTGAAGCTTTCTTT. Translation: CASSWGTENTEAFF. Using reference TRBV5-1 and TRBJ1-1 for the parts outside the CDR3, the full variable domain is KAGVTQTPRYLIKTRGQQVTLSCSPISGHRSVSWYQQTPGQGLQFLFEYFSETQRNKGNFPGRFSGRQFSNSRSEMNVSTLELGDSALYLCASSWGTENTEAFFGQGTRLTVV.

The DNA of the CDR3 is TGTGCCAGCAGCTTGGGTAGACAGGGCGTAGAAGCTTTCTTT. It yields the protein CASSLGRQGVEAFF. The chain carries TRBV5-4 and TRBJ1-1, with TRBD1 matching over 7 bases. The CDR3 runs to 14 residues. The germline V gene encodes CDR1 SGHNT and CDR2 YYREEE (reference sequence). With 0 bases clipped from V and 8 bases from J, the junction kept 7 bases outside the gene matches.

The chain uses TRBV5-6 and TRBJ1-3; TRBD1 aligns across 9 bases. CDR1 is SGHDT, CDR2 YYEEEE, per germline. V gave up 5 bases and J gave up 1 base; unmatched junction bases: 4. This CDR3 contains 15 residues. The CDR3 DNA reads TGTGCCAGCAGTTTCGGGACAGGGTCTGGAAACACCATATATTTT. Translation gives CASSFGTGSGNTIYF.

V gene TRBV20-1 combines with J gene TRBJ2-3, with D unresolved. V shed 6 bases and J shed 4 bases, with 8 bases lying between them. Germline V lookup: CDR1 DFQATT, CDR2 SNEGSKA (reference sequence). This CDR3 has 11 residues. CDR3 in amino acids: CSAPSADTQYF. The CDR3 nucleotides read TGCAGTGCCCCGTCGGCAGATACGCAGTATTTT.

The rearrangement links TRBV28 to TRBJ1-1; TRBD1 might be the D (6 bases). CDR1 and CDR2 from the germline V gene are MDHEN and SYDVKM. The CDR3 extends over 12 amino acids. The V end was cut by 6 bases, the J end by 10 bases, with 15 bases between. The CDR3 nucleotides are TGTGCCAGCAGCCCTCCAGGGGTGGGAGCTTTCTTT. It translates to CASSPPGVGAFF. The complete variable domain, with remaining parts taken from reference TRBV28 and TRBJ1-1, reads DVKVTQSSRYLVKRTGEKVFLECVQDMDHENMFWYRQDPGLGLRLIYFSYDVKMKEKGDIPEGYSVSREKKERFSLILESASTNQTSMYLCASSPPGVGAFFGQGTRLTVV.

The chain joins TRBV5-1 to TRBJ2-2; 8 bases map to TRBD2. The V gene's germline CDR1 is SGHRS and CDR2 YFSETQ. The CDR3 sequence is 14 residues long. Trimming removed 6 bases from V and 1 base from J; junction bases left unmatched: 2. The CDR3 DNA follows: TGCGCCAGCAAAGCGGGGGTGAACACCGGGGAGCTGTTTTTT. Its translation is CASKAGVNTGELFF.